These 21 T cell receptor beta chains were sequenced from one sample in a study of T cell repertoires in cytomegalovirus infection (dated by TCRdb to about 2019). The instrument was an Illumina HiSeq 1500. Starting from the raw public reads, TCRdb applied fastp trimming at Q25, assembled clones with MiXCR and retained in-frame beta chains. Entries that share a CDR3 protein sequence are merged under the most common genes and DNA. This sample is represented by 200,000 or so distinct CDR3 sequences; about 39% of them were singletons. Approximately 60% of the sample is in the top ten clones. Their recognized antigens are unknown. Reading the label with the study, this specimen's treatment or condition is: in vitro stimulation with specific CMV peptide epitopes to enrich CMV-specific T cells. The sample consisted of CD8+ T cells from cultured PBMCs, taken from culture after CMV antigen stimulation. These receptors were taken from a human donor in good health (CMV status not recorded). Some clones in this sample may be carry-over from other donors' samples.

The chain recombines TRBV13 with TRBJ2-5; no clear D gene. In germline, CDR1 is PRHDT, CDR2 FYEKMQ (reference sequence). CDR3 size: 13 residues. V lost 1 base, J lost 3 bases, and 6 bases lay in between. The CDR3 loop reads CASSLDGKETQYF. CDR3 nucleotides: TGTGCCAGCAGCTTAGACGGAAAAGAGACCCAGTACTTC.

As to this clonotype: One junction end does not reproduce the germline sequence, and a read error may be involved. This sequence joins TRBV7-6 and TRBJ2-7; 9 positions agree with TRBD2. This CDR3 contains 13 residues. Germline lookup yields CDR1 SGHVS and CDR2 FNYEAQ. CDR3 in amino acids: CASSLAGADEQYF. CDR3 bases: TGTGCTAGCAGCTTAGCGGGAGCGGACGAGCAGTACTTC.

The chain combines TRBV7-6 with TRBJ2-7, with unresolved D. CDR1 and CDR2 (germline): SGHVS, FNYEAQ. Deletions cut 6 bases from V and 7 bases from J, with 7 bases between. This CDR3 contains 10 residues. CDR3 nucleotides: TGTGCCAGCAGACCGCCGGAGCAGTACTTC. Its protein product is CASRPPEQYF.

J is TRBJ2-5 and V is TRBV6-5, with 11 nucleotides matching TRBD2. Germline loops: CDR1 MNHEY, CDR2 SVGAGI. J was trimmed by 5 bases and V by 4 bases; bases with no gene match: 9. The CDR3 has 16 amino acids. CDR3 in amino acids: CASSSSGTSGWETQYF. DNA for the CDR3: TGTGCCAGCAGTTCGTCGGGGACTAGCGGATGGGAGACCCAGTACTTC.

This chain joins TRBV20-1 and TRBJ2-1; D tentatively reads TRBD1 or TRBD2 (6 bases each). This CDR3 region has 14 residues. With 3 bases removed from V and 4 bases from J, the gap between germline ends came to 13 bases. From germline, CDR1 is DFQATT and CDR2 SNEGSKA (reference sequence). The DNA for the CDR3 is TGCAGTGCTAGTGGGGGGCGCGGATACAATGAGCAGTTCTTC. Residues: CSASGGRGYNEQFF.

This clonotype came up many times. This chain joins TRBV28 and TRBJ2-1; a weak D match, TRBD1 (6 bases). CDR3 length equals 13 residues. Trimming removed 6 bases at V and 12 bases at J, with 18 bases between. In germline, CDR1 is MDHEN, CDR2 SYDVKM. In DNA form, the CDR3 reads TGTGCCAGCAGACTCCGAGTACAGGGCTGGCAGTTCTTC. This sequence encodes CASRLRVQGWQFF.

The sample holds a few counts of this clonotype. The rearrangement joins TRBV7-9 to TRBJ2-3; D might be TRBD1 (7 bases). In germline, CDR1 is SEHNR, CDR2 FQNEAQ (reference sequence). CDR3 length: 14 amino acids. V was cut by 10 bases and J by 2 bases, with 16 bases left in between. The DNA of the CDR3 is TGTGCCACCTCAGGGGGGCTTGTCACAGATACGCAGTATTTT. Translating gives CATSGGLVTDTQYF.

The genes are TRBV28 and TRBJ2-1, with 9 bases lining up with TRBD1. This CDR3 has 15 amino acids. Germline V gene lookup returns CDR1 MDHEN and CDR2 SYDVKM. V shed 5 bases and J 5 bases; nucleotides not matched to a gene: 7. The CDR3: CASSKQGAHHNEQFF. The CDR3 coding sequence is TGTGCCAGCAGTAAACAGGGGGCGCATCACAATGAGCAGTTCTTC.

This chain links TRBV28 with TRBJ2-2; TRBD2 is a possible D gene (6 bases). There are 14 residues in the CDR3. Germline V gives CDR1 MDHEN, CDR2 SYDVKM. The V gene lost 1 base and the J gene lost 6 bases, with 9 bases spanning the gap. The CDR3 protein is CASSLLAAPGELFF. The CDR3 DNA reads as TGTGCCAGCAGTTTATTAGCGGCCCCCGGGGAGCTGTTTTTT.

V and J are TRBV5-6 and TRBJ2-1; 7 bases map to TRBD2. The CDR3 has 12 amino acids. Germline assignment: CDR1 SGHDT and CDR2 YYEEEE. The trim removed 2 bases at V and 10 bases at J, leaving 3 bases unmatched. The CDR3 DNA reads as TGTGCCAGCAGCTTCGGACTAGGGGAGCAGTTCTTC. Translated, it gives CASSFGLGEQFF.

This clonotype has a count of ten or more. This chain uses TRBV9 with TRBJ1-5; weak D call: TRBD1 (5 bases). Germline V gene data show CDR1 as SGDLS and CDR2 as YYNGEE. The CDR3 consists of 14 residues. Trimming cost V 3 bases and J 4 bases, with 11 bases left between them. The CDR3 DNA reads as TGTGCCAGCAGCGCGGGGACTGCGAATCAGCCCCAGCATTTT. This translates into CASSAGTANQPQHF.

The gene calls are TRBV11-1 and TRBJ2-7, with TRBD2 matching over 7 bases. J was trimmed by 4 bases and V by 5 bases; bases with no gene match: 8. This CDR3 spans 14 amino acids. The germline CDR1 and CDR2 sequences are SGHAT and FQDESV (reference sequence). The CDR3 region has the DNA TGTGCCAGCAGCCTATGGGGGGGTTCGTACGAGCAGTACTTC. Amino acids: CASSLWGGSYEQYF. Supplemented by reference TRBV11-1 and TRBJ2-7, the full variable domain reads EAEVAQSPRYKITEKSQAVAFWCDPISGHATLYWYRQILGQGPELLVQFQDESVVDDSQLPKDRFSAERLKGVDSTLKIQPAELGDSAMYLCASSLWGGSYEQYFGPGTRLTVT.

This chain connects TRBV12-3 or TRBV12-4 to TRBJ2-1; 7 nucleotides agree with TRBD1. The CDR3 totals 13 residues. Trimming removed 8 bases from V and 3 bases from J; junction bases left unmatched: 4. CDR3 nucleotide sequence: TGTGCCAGCCTCCGGGACAGCTACAATGAGCAGTTCTTC. This gives the protein CASLRDSYNEQFF.

The chain is built from TRBV6-6 and TRBJ2-1; D call uncertain. The length of the CDR3 is 15 residues. Trimming shortened V by 1 base and J by 8 bases, and 15 bases separated the two germline ends. In germline, CDR1 is MNHNY, CDR2 SVGAGI (reference sequence). CDR3 DNA: TGTGCCAGCAGTTACTTCACAACAATTGCCGATGAGCAGTTCTTC. This gives the protein CASSYFTTIADEQFF.

The gene calls are TRBV7-8 and TRBJ2-1; no reliable D call. Trimming removed 2 bases at V and 7 bases at J, with 12 bases between. Germline V gene lookup returns CDR1 SGHVS and CDR2 FQNEAQ. CDR3 length equals 14 residues. The CDR3 DNA is TGTGCCAGCAGCTTAAGCGTGAATGGAAATGAGCAGTTCTTC. Protein sequence: CASSLSVNGNEQFF.

The J gene is TRBJ2-7, the V gene TRBV27, with D unresolved. V lost 4 bases and J lost 0, with 19 bases in between. CDR3 length: 17 amino acids. The germline V gene encodes CDR1 MNHEY and CDR2 SMNVEV (reference sequence). This CDR3 reads CASSSPTDDSYSYEQYF. In nucleotides, the CDR3 is TGTGCCAGCAGTTCCCCCACGGACGATTCATACTCCTACGAGCAGTACTTC.

V and J are TRBV5-1 and TRBJ2-2; 9 nucleotides align to TRBD1. This CDR3 spans 15 amino acids. Germline V gene lookup returns CDR1 SGHRS and CDR2 YFSETQ. V dropped 4 bases and J dropped 5; count of bases not matched to a gene: 6. The DNA for the CDR3 is TGCGCCAGCAGCGGGGGGACAGGGCGTACCGGGGAGCTGTTTTTT. It codes for CASSGGTGRTGELFF.

This clonotype was recorded a few times. The rearrangement joins TRBV25-1 to TRBJ2-1; 8 positions match TRBD1. The CDR3 covers 12 residues. V shed 5 bases, J shed 9 bases, and the junction held 3 bases outside the gene matches. The germline V gene encodes CDR1 MGHDK and CDR2 SYGVNS. In nucleotides, the CDR3 is TGTGCCAGCAGTACAGGGGGAATTGAGCAGTTCTTC. Its translation is CASSTGGIEQFF.

This rearrangement joins TRBV4-1 to TRBJ2-1; D perhaps matches TRBD2 (5 bases). CDR3 length equals 18 residues. Germline loops: CDR1 MGHRA, CDR2 YSYEKL. Trimming removed 0 bases from V and 0 bases from J, with 15 bases in between. In nucleotides, the CDR3 is TGCGCCAGCAGCCAAGACGGCGGCGGGCCCAGCTCCTACAATGAGCAGTTCTTC. Its protein product is CASSQDGGGPSSYNEQFF.

The table lists this clonotype with many counts. The chain has TRBV7-3 and TRBJ2-3, with D unclear. The CDR3 runs to 16 residues. Trimming stripped 0 bases from V and 0 bases from J, with 10 bases between. Germline CDR1 reads SGHTA; CDR2 reads FQGTGA. As DNA, the CDR3 is TGTGCCAGCAGCTTAACGTTAGACCTTAGCACAGATACGCAGTATTTT. Translation: CASSLTLDLSTDTQYF.

This clonotype was detected only a few times. This chain joins TRBV7-8 and TRBJ1-2; no definite D call. Per the germline V gene, CDR1 is SGHVS and CDR2 is FQNEAQ. The CDR3 consists of 12 residues. Trimming pared 1 base from V and 7 bases from J, leaving 7 bases between. CDR3 protein: CASSLDGRGYTF. CDR3 coding DNA: TGTGCCAGCAGCTTAGATGGCCGTGGCTACACCTTC.